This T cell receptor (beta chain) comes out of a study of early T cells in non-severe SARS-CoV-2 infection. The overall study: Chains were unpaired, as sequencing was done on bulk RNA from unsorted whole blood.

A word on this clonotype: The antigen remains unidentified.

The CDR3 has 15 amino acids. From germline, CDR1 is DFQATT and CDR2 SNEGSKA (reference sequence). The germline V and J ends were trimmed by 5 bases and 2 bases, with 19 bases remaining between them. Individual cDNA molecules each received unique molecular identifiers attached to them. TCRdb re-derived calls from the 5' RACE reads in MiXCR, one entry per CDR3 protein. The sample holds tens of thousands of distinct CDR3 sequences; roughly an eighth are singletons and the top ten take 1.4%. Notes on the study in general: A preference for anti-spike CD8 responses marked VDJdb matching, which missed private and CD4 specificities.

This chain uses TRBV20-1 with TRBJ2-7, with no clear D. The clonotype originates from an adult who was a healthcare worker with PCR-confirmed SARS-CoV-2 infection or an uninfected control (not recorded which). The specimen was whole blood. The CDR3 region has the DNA TGCAGTGCTGTTGTAGTTGTCGGGCAGGCCTACGAGCAGTACTTC. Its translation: CSAVVVVGQAYEQYF.